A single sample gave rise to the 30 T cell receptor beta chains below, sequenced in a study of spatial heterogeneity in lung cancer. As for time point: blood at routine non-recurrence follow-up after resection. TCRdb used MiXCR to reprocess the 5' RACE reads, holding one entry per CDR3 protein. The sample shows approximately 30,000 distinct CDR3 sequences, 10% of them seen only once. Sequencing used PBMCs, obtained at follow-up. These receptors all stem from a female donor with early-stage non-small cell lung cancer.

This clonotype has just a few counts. The CDR3 coding sequence is TGCGCCAGCAGCAGGGACGCTCACCCCTCCGATGAGCAGTTCTTC. Protein product: CASSRDAHPSDEQFF. This sequence joins TRBV5-1 and TRBJ2-1, with D perhaps given as TRBD1 or TRBD2 (5 bases each). Germline V gene sequence: CDR1 SGHRS, CDR2 YFSETQ. The CDR3 consists of 15 residues. V lost 4 bases, J lost 8 bases, and 19 bases lay in between.

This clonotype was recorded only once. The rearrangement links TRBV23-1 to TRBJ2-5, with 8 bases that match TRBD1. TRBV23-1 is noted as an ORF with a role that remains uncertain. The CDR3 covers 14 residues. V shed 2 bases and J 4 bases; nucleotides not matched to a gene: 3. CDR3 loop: CASSQPTGVETQYF. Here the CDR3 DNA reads TGCGCCAGCAGTCAACCGACAGGGGTAGAGACCCAGTACTTC.

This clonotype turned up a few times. The CDR3 region is CASSLDGRGGETQYF. DNA for the CDR3: TGTGCCAGCAGCTTAGATGGCAGGGGAGGGGAGACCCAGTACTTC. The chain uses TRBV7-2 and TRBJ2-5, with D perhaps matching TRBD2 (7 bases). V was trimmed by 1 base and J by 5 bases, leaving 14 bases between them. The CDR3 has 15 residues. Germline V gives CDR1 SGHTA, CDR2 FQGNSA.

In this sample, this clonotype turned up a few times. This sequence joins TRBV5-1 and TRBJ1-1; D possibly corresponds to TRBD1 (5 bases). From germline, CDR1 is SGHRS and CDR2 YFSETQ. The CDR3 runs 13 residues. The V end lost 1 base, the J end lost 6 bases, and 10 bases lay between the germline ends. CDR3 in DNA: TGCGCCAGCAGCTTGAGTGCAGGGTCTGAAGCTTTCTTT. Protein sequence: CASSLSAGSEAFF.

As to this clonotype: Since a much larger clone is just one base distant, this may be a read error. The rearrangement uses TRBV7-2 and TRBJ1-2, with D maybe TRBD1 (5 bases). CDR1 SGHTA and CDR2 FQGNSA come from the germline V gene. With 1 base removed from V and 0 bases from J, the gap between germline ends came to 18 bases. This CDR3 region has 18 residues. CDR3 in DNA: TGTGCCAGCAGCTTAGTACAGGCCCGCAGGGCCACTAACTATGGCTACACCTTC. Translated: CASSLVQARRATNYGYTF.

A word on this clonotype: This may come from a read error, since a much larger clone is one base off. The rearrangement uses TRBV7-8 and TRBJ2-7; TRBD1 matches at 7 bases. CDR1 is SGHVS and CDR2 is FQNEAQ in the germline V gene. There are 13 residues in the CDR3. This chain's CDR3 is CASSPGQVHELYF. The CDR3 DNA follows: TGTGCCAGCAGCCCCGGACAGGTCCACGAGCTGTACTTC.

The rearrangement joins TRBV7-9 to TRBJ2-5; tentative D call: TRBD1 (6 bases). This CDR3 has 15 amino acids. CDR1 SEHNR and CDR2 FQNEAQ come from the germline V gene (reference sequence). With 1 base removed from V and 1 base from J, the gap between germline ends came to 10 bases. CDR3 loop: CASSLGTGPQETQYF. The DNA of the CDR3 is TGTGCCAGCAGCTTAGGCACAGGGCCCCAAGAGACCCAGTACTTC.

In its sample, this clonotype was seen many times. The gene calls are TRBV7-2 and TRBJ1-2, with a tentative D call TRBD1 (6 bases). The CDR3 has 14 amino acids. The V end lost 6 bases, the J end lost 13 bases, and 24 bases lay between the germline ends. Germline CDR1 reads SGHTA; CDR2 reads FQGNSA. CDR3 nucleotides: TGTGCCAGCAGATGGCCCGGGGGCGCAAACGGCGGCACCTTC. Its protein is CASRWPGGANGGTF.

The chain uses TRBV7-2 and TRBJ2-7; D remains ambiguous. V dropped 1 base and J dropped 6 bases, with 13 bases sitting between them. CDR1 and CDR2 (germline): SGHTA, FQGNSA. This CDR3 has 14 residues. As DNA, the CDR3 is TGTGCCAGCAGCTTAGGTGGCGACTGGTCCGAGCAGTACTTC. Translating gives CASSLGGDWSEQYF.

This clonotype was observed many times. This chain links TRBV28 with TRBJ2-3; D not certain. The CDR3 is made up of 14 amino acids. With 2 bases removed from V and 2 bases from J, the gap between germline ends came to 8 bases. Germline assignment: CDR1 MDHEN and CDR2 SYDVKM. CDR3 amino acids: CASSLTGTTDTQYF. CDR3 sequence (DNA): TGTGCCAGCAGTTTAACGGGTACCACAGATACGCAGTATTTT.

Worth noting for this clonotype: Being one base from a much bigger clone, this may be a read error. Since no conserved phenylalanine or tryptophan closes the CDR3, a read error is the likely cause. The CDR3 region is CASSPLGQFSSGNTIYL. The CDR3 coding sequence is TGTGCCAGCTCACCACTGGGACAGTTTTCCTCTGGAAACACCATATATTTA. The rearrangement links TRBV18 to TRBJ1-3; 7 bases are a match to TRBD1. This CDR3 comprises 17 residues. Germline trimming cut 1 base from V and 0 bases from J; bases unmatched to any gene: 6. The germline V gene encodes CDR1 KGHSH and CDR2 LQKENI.

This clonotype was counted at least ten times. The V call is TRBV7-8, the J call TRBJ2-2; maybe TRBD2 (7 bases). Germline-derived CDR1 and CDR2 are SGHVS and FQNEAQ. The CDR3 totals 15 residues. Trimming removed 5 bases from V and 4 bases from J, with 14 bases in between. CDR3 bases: TGTGCCAGCAGCCCGAGGGGGGGCCGCACCGGGGAGCTGTTTTTT. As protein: CASSPRGGRTGELFF. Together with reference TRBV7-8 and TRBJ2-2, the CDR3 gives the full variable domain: GAGVSQSPRYKVAKRGQDVALRCDPISGHVSLFWYQQALGQGPEFLTYFQNEAQLDKSGLPSDRFFAERPEGSVSTLKIQRTQQEDSAVYLCASSPRGGRTGELFFGEGSRLTVL.

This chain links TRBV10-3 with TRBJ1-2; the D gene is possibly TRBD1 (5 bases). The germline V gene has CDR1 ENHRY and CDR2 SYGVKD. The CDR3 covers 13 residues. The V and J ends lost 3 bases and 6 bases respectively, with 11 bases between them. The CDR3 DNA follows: TGTGCCATCAGTGAAAGAGGGGTGGATGGCTACACCTTC. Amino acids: CAISERGVDGYTF.

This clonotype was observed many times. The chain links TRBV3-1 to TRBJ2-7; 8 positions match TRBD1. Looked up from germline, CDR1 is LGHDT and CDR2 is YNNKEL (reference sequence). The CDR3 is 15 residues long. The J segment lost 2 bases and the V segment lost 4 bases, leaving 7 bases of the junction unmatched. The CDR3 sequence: CASSRRDRRPYEQYF. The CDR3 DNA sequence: TGTGCCAGCAGCCGCCGGGACAGGCGCCCCTACGAGCAGTACTTC.

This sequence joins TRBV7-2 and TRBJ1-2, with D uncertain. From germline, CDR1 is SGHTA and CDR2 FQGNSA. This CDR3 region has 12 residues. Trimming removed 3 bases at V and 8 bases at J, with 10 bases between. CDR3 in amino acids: CASSLSGVGYTF. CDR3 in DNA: TGTGCCAGCAGCTTGTCGGGAGTCGGCTACACCTTC.

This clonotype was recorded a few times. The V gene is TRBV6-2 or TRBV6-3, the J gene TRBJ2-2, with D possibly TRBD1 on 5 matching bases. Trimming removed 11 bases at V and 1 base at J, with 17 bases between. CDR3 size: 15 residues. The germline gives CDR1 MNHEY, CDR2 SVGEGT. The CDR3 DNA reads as TGTGCCGGAAAAAACGGACAAGAGAACACCGGGGAGCTGTTTTTT. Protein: CAGKNGQENTGELFF.

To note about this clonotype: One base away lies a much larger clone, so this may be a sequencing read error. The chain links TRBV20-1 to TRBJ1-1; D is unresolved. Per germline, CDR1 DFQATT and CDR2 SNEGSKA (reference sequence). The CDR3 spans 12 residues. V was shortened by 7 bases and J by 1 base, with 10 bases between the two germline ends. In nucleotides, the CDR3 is TGCAGTGTTCCCTCGCGGAACACTGAAGCTTTCTTT. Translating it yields CSVPSRNTEAFF.

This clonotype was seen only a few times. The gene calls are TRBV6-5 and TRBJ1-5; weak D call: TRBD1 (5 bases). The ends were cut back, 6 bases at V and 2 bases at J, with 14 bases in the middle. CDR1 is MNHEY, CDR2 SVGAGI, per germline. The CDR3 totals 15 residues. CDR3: CASSQTVLGNQPQHF. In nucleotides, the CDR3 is TGTGCCAGCAGCCAGACAGTCTTAGGCAATCAGCCCCAGCATTTT.

The CDR3 loop reads CASRGRDRDRTEAFF. CDR3 coding DNA: TGTGCCAGCAGGGGCCGGGACAGGGATCGGACTGAAGCTTTCTTT. This chain connects TRBV7-9 to TRBJ1-1, with 9 bases fitting TRBD1. V gave up 6 bases and J gave up 5 bases; unmatched junction bases: 10. From germline, CDR1 is SEHNR and CDR2 FQNEAQ (reference sequence). The CDR3 is 15 residues long.

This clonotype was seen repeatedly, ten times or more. CDR3 sequence: CASTSTAASYSNQPQHF. The CDR3 region has the DNA TGTGCCAGCACTTCTACGGCCGCCAGTTATAGCAATCAGCCCCAGCATTTT. This chain links TRBV6-2 or TRBV6-3 with TRBJ1-5; D is undetermined. In germline, CDR1 is MNHEY, CDR2 SVGEGT. The CDR3 has 17 amino acids. Trimming removed 7 bases at V and 0 bases at J, with 19 bases between.

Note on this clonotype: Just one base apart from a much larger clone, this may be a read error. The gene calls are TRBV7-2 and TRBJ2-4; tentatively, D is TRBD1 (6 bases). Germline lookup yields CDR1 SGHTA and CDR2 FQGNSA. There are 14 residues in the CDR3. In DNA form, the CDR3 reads TGTGTCAGCTCAAGGGGGTTAGCCAAAAACATTCAGTACTTC. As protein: CVSSRGLAKNIQYF. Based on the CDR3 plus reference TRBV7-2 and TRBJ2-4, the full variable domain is GAGVSQSPSNKVTEKGKDVELRCDPISGHTALYWYRQSLGQGLEFLIYFQGNSAPDKSGLPSDRFSAERTGGSVSTLTIQRTQQEDSAVYLCVSSRGLAKNIQYFGAGTRLSVL.

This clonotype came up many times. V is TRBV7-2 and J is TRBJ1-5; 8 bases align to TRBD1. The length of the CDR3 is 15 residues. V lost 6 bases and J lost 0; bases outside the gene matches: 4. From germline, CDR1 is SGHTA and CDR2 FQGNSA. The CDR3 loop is CASRPGGSSNQPQHF. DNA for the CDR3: TGTGCCAGCAGACCAGGGGGCTCTAGCAATCAGCCCCAGCATTTT.

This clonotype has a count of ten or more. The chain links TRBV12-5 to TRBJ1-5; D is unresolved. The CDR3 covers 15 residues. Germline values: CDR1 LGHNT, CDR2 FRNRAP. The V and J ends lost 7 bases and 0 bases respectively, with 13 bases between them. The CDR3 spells CASAKDGNSNQPQHF. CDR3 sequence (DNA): TGTGCTAGTGCCAAGGACGGTAATAGCAATCAGCCCCAGCATTTT.

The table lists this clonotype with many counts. The CDR3 coding sequence is TGTGCCAGCAGCTCCGGCTCGACAGATACGCAGTATTTT. Its translation: CASSSGSTDTQYF. The gene calls are TRBV7-6 and TRBJ2-3; D is ambiguous. Deletions cut 4 bases from V and 3 bases from J, with 8 bases between. Germline CDR1 and CDR2: SGHVS and FNYEAQ. The CDR3 is made up of 13 amino acids.

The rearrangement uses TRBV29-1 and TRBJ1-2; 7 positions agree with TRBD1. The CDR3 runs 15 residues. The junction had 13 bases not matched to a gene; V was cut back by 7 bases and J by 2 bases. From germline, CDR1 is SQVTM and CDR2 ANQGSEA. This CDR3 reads CSASRNPTGNYGYTF. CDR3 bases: TGCAGCGCCTCAAGAAATCCGACAGGGAACTATGGCTACACCTTC.

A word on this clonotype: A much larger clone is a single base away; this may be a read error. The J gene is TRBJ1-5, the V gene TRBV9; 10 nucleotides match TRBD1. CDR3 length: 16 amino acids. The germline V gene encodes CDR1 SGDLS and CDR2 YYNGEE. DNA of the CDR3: TGTGCCGGCAGTGCCGGGACAGGGGCCAACAATCAGCCCCAGCATTTT. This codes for CAGSAGTGANNQPQHF.

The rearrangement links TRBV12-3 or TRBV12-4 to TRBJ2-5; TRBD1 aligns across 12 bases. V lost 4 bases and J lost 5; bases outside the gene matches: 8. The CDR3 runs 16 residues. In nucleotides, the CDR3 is TGTGCCAGCAGTTCGCCGGGACAGGGGGCGCGGGAGACCCAGTACTTC. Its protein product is CASSSPGQGARETQYF.

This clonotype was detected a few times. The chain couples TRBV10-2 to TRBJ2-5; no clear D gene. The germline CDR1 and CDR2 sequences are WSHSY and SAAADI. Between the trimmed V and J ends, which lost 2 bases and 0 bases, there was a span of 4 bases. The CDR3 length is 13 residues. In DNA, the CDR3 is TGCGCCAGCAGTGAGGCCTACCAAGAGACCCAGTACTTC. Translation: CASSEAYQETQYF.

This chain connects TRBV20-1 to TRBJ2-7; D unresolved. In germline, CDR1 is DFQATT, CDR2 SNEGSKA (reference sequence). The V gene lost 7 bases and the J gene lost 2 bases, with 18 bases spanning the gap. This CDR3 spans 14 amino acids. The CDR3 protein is CSVLLGRQAYEQYF. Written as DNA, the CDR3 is TGCAGTGTTTTGCTTGGACGGCAAGCCTACGAGCAGTACTTC.

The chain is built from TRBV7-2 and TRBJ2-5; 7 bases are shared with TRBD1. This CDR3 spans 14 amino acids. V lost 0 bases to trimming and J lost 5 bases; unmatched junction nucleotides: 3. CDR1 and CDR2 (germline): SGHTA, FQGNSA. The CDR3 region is CASSLAGRGETQYF. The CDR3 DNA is TGTGCCAGCAGCTTAGCGGGCAGGGGGGAGACCCAGTACTTC. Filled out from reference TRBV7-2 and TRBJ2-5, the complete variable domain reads GAGVSQSPSNKVTEKGKDVELRCDPISGHTALYWYRQSLGQGLEFLIYFQGNSAPDKSGLPSDRFSAERTGGSVSTLTIQRTQQEDSAVYLCASSLAGRGETQYFGPGTRLLVL.